This TCR beta chain was observed in a study of T cell repertoires in cytomegalovirus infection. On the study more broadly: TCR beta signatures that were public indicated CMV infection and matching HLA type.

Study-level results: HLA-C-restricted CMV clonotypes gave the most frequent clonotype in two of eight donors.

The CDR3 is 15 amino acids. Looked up from germline, CDR1 is LNHDA and CDR2 is SQIVND (reference sequence). V lost 10 bases and J 1 base, leaving 19 bases between the germline ends. Regarding this clonotype: What it recognizes is unknown.

TCRdb re-called the reads through MiXCR, storing one row per CDR3 protein. This table has roughly 990,000 distinct CDR3 sequences, around 32% appearing once. The J gene is TRBJ1-1, the V gene TRBV19; tentatively, D is TRBD1 (5 bases). Specimen: cultured CD8+ T cells from PBMCs, collected from culture after CMV antigen stimulation. The source of this sequence is a human donor in good health (CMV status not recorded). Some clones in this sample may be carry-over from other donors' samples. For the CDR3, the DNA is TGTGCCACCCGGGCTTCGGGGCAAAGGAACACTGAAGCTTTCTTT. This translates into CATRASGQRNTEAFF.